This T cell receptor beta chain emerged from a study of T cells after yellow fever vaccination. About the research overall: The fractions with low cell numbers were processed using SMART-Seq v4 Ultra Low Input.

Germline loops: CDR1 SGHTA, CDR2 FQGNSA. The CDR3 extends over 15 amino acids. Trimming cost V 4 bases and J 2 bases, with 13 bases left between them. Findings of the study overall: A small proportion of clonotypes was detected in both the CD4 and CD8 compartments.

Notes on this clonotype: Its antigen remains unknown.

TCRdb reprocessed the 5' RACE reads with MiXCR, giving one entry per CDR3 protein. The table shows 200,000 to 300,000 distinct CDR3 sequences, with 13% occurring only once. V usage is TRBV7-2 and J usage is TRBJ2-3; maybe TRBD2 (5 bases). The sequencing here drew on CD4+ T cells sorted from PBMCs, taken 45 days after the yellow fever booster vaccination. This TCR came from a man aged 30 to 39 who received the YFV17D yellow fever vaccine. The chain's CDR3 is CASSSGLFYTDTQYF. The CDR3 nucleotides are TGTGCCAGCAGCTCCGGACTCTTTTACACAGATACGCAGTATTTT. Looking up the rest from reference TRBV7-2 and TRBJ2-3 gives the full variable domain: GAGVSQSPSNKVTEKGKDVELRCDPISGHTALYWYRQSLGQGLEFLIYFQGNSAPDKSGLPSDRFSAERTGGSVSTLTIQRTQQEDSAVYLCASSSGLFYTDTQYFGPGTRLTVL.